These T cell receptor beta chains were read from a single sample in a study of T-cell memory formation after mild COVID-19. Using its own MiXCR run on the 5' RACE reads, TCRdb lists one record per CDR3 protein. This sample has under 650,000 distinct CDR3 sequences, with more than 15% found just once. Sequencing was carried out using PBMCs or a T cell subset sorted from them (not recorded which). The receptors come from an adult woman who had mild COVID-19 (a few samples of this study predate the infection). Cell type and time point are not known. Each CDR3 is given with its conserved first and last residue. Fields, in order: D gene, clone size, V gene, J gene, CDR3 protein, CDR3 DNA. D genes are given only for firm matches. Some rows mark clone size as missing; the rest say once, few, many or name a class of expanded clone.

>TRBD2|few|TRBV2|TRBJ2-1
CASSPLPPLAGGLNEQFF
TGTGCCAGCAGTCCCTTACCCCCGCTAGCGGGAGGATTGAATGAGCAGTTCTTC
>NA|NA|TRBV5-6|TRBJ2-5
CASRLLGETQYF
TGTGCCAGCAGGCTACTGGGGGAGACCCAGTACTTC
>NA|many|TRBV24-1|TRBJ2-7
CATSAGPSLAEQYF
TGTGCCACCAGTGCCGGACCTTCCCTGGCCGAGCAGTACTTC
>TRBD2|few|TRBV5-5|TRBJ2-1
CASSPHSPGLAGGEEQFF
TGTGCCAGCAGTCCTCATTCTCCGGGACTAGCGGGGGGTGAGGAGCAGTTCTTC
>TRBD1|NA|TRBV5-1|TRBJ2-1
CASSPGTGKSGNEQFF
TGCGCCAGCAGCCCGGGGACAGGGAAATCTGGGAATGAGCAGTTCTTC
>NA|NA|TRBV7-9|TRBJ2-1
CASRSRGEQFF
TGTGCCAGCAGAAGTAGGGGTGAGCAGTTCTTC
>NA|NA|TRBV20-1|TRBJ2-3
CSARDIRDTQYF
TGCAGTGCTAGAGATATCCGGGATACGCAGTATTTT
>NA|many|TRBV7-2|TRBJ2-7
CASSLESTNSYEQYF
TGTGCCAGCAGCTTAGAGTCCACTAACTCCTACGAGCAGTACTTC
>NA|few|TRBV29-1|TRBJ1-1
CSATDRFATEAFF
TGCAGCGCCACCGACAGGTTCGCCACTGAAGCTTTCTTT
>NA|few|TRBV13|TRBJ1-1
CASSFRGRSSLYQRNTEAFF
TGTGCCAGCAGCTTCAGGGGCAGATCCAGTCTATACCAAAGGAACACTGAAGCTTTCTTT
>NA|NA|TRBV9|TRBJ2-1
CASSVAGFPFEQFF
TGTGCCAGCAGCGTAGCGGGATTCCCCTTCGAGCAGTTCTTC
>NA|few|TRBV28|TRBJ2-1
CASSLDVQGNEQFF
TGTGCCAGCAGTTTAGACGTACAGGGCAATGAGCAGTTCTTC
>NA|NA|TRBV14|TRBJ2-7
CASSQDNSEGYHYEQYF
TGTGCCAGCAGCCAAGATAATAGCGAGGGATATCACTACGAGCAGTACTTC
>NA|few|TRBV6-2/TRBV6-3|TRBJ2-7
CASSSQRIYEQYF
TGTGCCAGCAGTTCTCAGCGGATCTACGAGCAGTACTTC
>NA|NA|TRBV5-1|TRBJ2-7
CASSLKEPAIYEQYF
TGCGCCAGCAGCTTGAAGGAGCCAGCCATCTACGAGCAGTACTTC
>NA|NA|TRBV7-2|TRBJ1-1
CASSLDGFMNTEAFF
TGTGCCAGCAGCTTAGACGGATTCATGAACACTGAAGCTTTCTTT
>NA|few|TRBV3-1|TRBJ1-5
CASSQDLAFNQPQHF
TGTGCCAGCAGCCAAGATTTGGCCTTCAATCAGCCCCAGCATTTT
>TRBD2|few|TRBV19|TRBJ2-3
CASSILSKTSGSSGTDTQYF
TGTGCCAGTAGTATCCTATCTAAGACTAGCGGGAGCTCTGGCACAGATACGCAGTATTTT
>TRBD1|NA|TRBV12-3/TRBV12-4|TRBJ1-2
CASRRDRGNYGYTF
TGTGCCAGCAGGCGGGACAGGGGAAACTATGGCTACACCTTC
>NA|many|TRBV6-2/TRBV6-3|TRBJ2-1
CASSSVPHNEQFF
TGTGCCAGCTCCAGCGTCCCTCACAATGAGCAGTTCTTC
>NA|few|TRBV4-1|TRBJ1-5
CASSQDWGKSQHF
TGCGCCAGCAGCCAAGATTGGGGTAAGTCCCAGCATTTT
>NA|NA|TRBV27|TRBJ2-1
CASSLVHESEQFF
TGTGCCAGCAGCTTAGTTCATGAAAGTGAGCAGTTCTTC
>NA|NA|TRBV18|TRBJ2-7
CASSPSISYEQYF
TGTGCCAGCTCACCATCGATCAGCTACGAGCAGTACTTC
>TRBD1|NA|TRBV24-1|TRBJ2-7
CATSDRGQGSQEQYF
TGTGCCACCAGTGACCGGGGACAGGGTTCTCAAGAGCAGTACTTC
>NA|few|TRBV6-2/TRBV6-3|TRBJ2-7
CASSYPRRPDEQYF
TGTGCCAGCAGTTACCCGCGAAGACCGGACGAGCAGTACTTC
>TRBD2|NA|TRBV7-9|TRBJ2-7
CASSLGILAGGYEQYF
TGTGCCAGCAGCTTAGGGATACTAGCGGGAGGCTACGAGCAGTACTTC
>NA|many|TRBV12-3/TRBV12-4|TRBJ1-4
CASRQGSGKEKLFF
TGTGCCAGCAGACAGGGTTCTGGAAAAGAAAAACTGTTTTTT
>NA|NA|TRBV7-9|TRBJ2-5
CASQGYEGAQYF
TGTGCCAGCCAGGGCTACGAAGGGGCCCAGTACTTC
>TRBD1|NA|TRBV5-1|TRBJ1-6
CASRAGQANSPLHF
TGCGCCAGCAGGGCCGGACAGGCCAATTCACCCCTCCACTTT
>NA|NA|TRBV19|TRBJ1-5
CASSVGTSRLDQPQHF
TGTGCCAGTAGTGTCGGGACTTCCCGTCTTGATCAGCCCCAGCATTTT
>NA|NA|TRBV4-1|TRBJ2-5
CASSQDPGQTQETQYF
TGCGCCAGCAGCCAAGACCCGGGCCAGACCCAAGAGACCCAGTACTTC
>NA|few|TRBV7-2|TRBJ1-2
CASSRAVTVLIYGYTF
TGTGCCAGCAGCCGAGCCGTTACAGTTCTTATCTATGGCTACACCTTC
>TRBD1|few|TRBV29-1|TRBJ2-1
CSVREIDRGAYNEQFF
TGCAGCGTTCGGGAAATAGACAGGGGTGCCTACAATGAGCAGTTCTTC
>NA|few|TRBV12-1|TRBJ2-1
CASSFLSRGYYNEQFF
TGTGCCAGCAGCTTCCTATCCAGGGGCTACTACAATGAGCAGTTCTTC
>TRBD1|NA|TRBV29-1|TRBJ1-5
CSVGQGAESQPQHF
TGCAGCGTTGGACAGGGGGCAGAGAGTCAGCCCCAGCATTTT
>NA|few|TRBV29-1|TRBJ2-7
CSVVSGKSSYEQYF
TGCAGCGTTGTGTCCGGGAAGAGCTCCTACGAGCAGTACTTC
>TRBD1|NA|TRBV7-6|TRBJ1-1
CASSFRDRGRITEAFF
TGTGCCAGCAGCTTCCGGGACAGGGGTCGGATTACTGAAGCTTTCTTT
>NA|few|TRBV7-8|TRBJ2-7
CASSPHLKPYSYEQYF
TGTGCCAGCAGCCCCCACTTGAAACCATACTCCTACGAGCAGTACTTC
>NA|few|TRBV2|TRBJ2-7
CASSEDSGSYEQYF
TGTGCCAGCAGTGAGGACTCGGGCTCCTACGAGCAGTACTTC
>NA|few|TRBV4-3|TRBJ2-4
CASSPETMGNIQYF
TGCGCCAGCAGCCCCGAGACAATGGGAAACATTCAGTACTTC
>TRBD1|NA|TRBV30|TRBJ2-3
CACPRGGTGRGTDTQYF
TGTGCCTGCCCTCGGGGCGGGACAGGGAGGGGCACAGATACGCAGTATTTT
>TRBD2|few|TRBV15|TRBJ2-7
CATSRDPLGTSKNEQYF
TGTGCCACCAGCAGAGATCCGTTGGGGACTAGCAAAAACGAGCAGTACTTC
>NA|NA|TRBV28|TRBJ2-7
CASSLPSGASYEQYF
TGTGCCAGCAGTCTACCGTCGGGGGCCTCCTACGAGCAGTACTTC
>NA|few|TRBV2|TRBJ1-2
CASSENLDYGYTF
TGTGCCAGCAGTGAAAATCTGGACTATGGCTACACCTTC
>NA|NA|TRBV7-3|TRBJ1-1
CASSGMRIRWNTEAFF
TGTGCCAGCTCAGGGATGAGAATACGTTGGAACACTGAAGCTTTCTTT
>TRBD2|NA|TRBV12-3/TRBV12-4|TRBJ2-3
CASSPLRGGGFSGVADTQYF
TGTGCCAGCAGTCCCCTCCGGGGCGGGGGGTTTTCGGGTGTCGCAGATACGCAGTATTTT